This passage covers 3 T cell receptor beta chains from one sample sequenced in a study of shared clonotypes between healthy human individuals. Positive CCR7 selection of CD45RO-negative cells yielded the naive CD8 cells, and terminally differentiated effector memory CD45RA+ cells were excluded. The repertoire was sequenced with immunoSEQ multiplex PCR; TCRdb's copy has only in-frame clones and lacks some. The profile shows fewer than 1 million clones, about 97% of them singletons. Sequencing was done on a sample of naive CD8+ T cells sorted from blood. The receptors were gathered from a man aged 30-40 years in good health.

The sample holds one count of this clone. Other DNA sequences within the sample encode an identical CDR3. The chain couples TRBV5-1 to TRBJ2-7, with 10 bases matching TRBD1. The junction had 3 bases not matched to a gene; V was cut back by 2 bases and J by 4 bases. Germline CDR1 SGHRS, CDR2 YFSETQ. This CDR3 has 14 residues. For the CDR3, the DNA is TGCGCCAGCAGCTTAGGGGACAGGGGTTACGAGCAGTACTTC. The encoded protein is CASSLGDRGYEQYF.

J is TRBJ2-1 and V is TRBV10-3; TRBD2 matches at 7 bases. The CDR3 is 14 amino acids. Germline CDR1 ENHRY, CDR2 SYGVKD. Trimming cost V 7 bases and J 7 bases; bases outside gene matches: 10. CDR3 sequence reads: CAIKALAETNEQFF. The CDR3 DNA reads TGTGCCATCAAGGCGCTAGCGGAGACGAATGAGCAGTTCTTC.

V gene TRBV6-5 combines with J gene TRBJ2-5; 7 bases are a match to TRBD1. The CDR3 consists of 13 residues. Germline loops: CDR1 MNHEY, CDR2 SVGAGI. V shed 8 bases and J 4 bases; nucleotides not matched to a gene: 7. Written as DNA, the CDR3 is TGTGCCAGCCAGACAGGGTGGCGAGAGACCCAGTACTTC. Translated: CASQTGWRETQYF.